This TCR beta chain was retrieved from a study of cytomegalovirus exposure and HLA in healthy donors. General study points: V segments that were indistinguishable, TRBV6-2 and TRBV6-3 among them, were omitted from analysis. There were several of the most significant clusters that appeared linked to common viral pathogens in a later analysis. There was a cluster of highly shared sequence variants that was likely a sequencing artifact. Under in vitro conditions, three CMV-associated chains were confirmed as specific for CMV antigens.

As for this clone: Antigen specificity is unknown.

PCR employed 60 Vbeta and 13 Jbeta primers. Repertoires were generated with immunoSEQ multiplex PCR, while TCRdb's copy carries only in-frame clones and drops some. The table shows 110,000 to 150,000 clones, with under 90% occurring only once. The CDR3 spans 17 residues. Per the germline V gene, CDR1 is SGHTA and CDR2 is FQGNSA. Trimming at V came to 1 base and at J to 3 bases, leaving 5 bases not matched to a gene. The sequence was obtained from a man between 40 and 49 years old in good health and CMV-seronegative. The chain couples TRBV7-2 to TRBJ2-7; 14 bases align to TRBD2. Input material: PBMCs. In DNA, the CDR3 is TGTGCCAGCAGCTTAGGACTAGCGGGGGGGATGAGCTACGAGCAGTACTTC. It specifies CASSLGLAGGMSYEQYF.